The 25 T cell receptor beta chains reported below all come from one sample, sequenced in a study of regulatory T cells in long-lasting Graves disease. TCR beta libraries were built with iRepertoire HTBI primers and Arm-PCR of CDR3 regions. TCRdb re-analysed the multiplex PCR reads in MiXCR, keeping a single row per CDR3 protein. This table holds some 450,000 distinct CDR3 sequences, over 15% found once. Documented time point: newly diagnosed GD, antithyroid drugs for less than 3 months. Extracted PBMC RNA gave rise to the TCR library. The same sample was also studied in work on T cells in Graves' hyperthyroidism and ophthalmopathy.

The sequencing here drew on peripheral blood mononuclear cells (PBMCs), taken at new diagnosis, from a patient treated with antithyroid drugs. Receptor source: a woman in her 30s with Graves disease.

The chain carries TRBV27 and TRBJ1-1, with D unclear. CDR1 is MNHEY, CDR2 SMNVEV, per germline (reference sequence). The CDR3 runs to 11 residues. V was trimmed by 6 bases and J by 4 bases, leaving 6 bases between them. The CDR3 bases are TGTGCCAGCAGAATAAGCACTGAAGCTTTCTTT. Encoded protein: CASRISTEAFF.

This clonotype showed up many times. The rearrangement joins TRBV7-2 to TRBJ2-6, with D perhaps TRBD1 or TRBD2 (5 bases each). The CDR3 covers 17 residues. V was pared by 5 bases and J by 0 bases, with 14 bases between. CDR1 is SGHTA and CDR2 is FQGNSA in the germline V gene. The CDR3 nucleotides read TGTGCCAGCAGCCCGAGGGGACCCCTCTCTGGGGCCAACGTCCTGACTTTC. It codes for CASSPRGPLSGANVLTF.

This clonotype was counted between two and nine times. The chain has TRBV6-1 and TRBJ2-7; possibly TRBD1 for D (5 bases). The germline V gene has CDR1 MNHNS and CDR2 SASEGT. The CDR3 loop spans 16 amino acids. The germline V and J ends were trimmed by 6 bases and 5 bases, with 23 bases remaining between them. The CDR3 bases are TGTGCCAGCAGGGACAACCAAACTTTCTCTGACGACGAGCAGTACTTC. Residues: CASRDNQTFSDDEQYF.

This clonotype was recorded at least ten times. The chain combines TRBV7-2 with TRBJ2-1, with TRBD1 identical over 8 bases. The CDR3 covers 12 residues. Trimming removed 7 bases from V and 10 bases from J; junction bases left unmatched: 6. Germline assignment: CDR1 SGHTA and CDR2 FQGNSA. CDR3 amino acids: CASTVDRVEQFF. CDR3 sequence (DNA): TGTGCCAGCACCGTGGACAGGGTAGAGCAGTTCTTC.

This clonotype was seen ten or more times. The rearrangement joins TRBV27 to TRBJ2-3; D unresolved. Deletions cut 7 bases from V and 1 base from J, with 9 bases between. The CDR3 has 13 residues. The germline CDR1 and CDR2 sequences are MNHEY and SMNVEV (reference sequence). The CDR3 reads CASKSTRTDTQYF. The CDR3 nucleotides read TGTGCCAGCAAGAGCACCCGCACAGATACGCAGTATTTT.

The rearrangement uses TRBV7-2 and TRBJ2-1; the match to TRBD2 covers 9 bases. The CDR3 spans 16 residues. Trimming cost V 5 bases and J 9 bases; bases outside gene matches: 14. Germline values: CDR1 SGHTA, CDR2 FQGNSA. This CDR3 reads CASSVFLAGGPGEQFF. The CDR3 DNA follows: TGTGCCAGCAGCGTCTTCCTGGCGGGAGGGCCCGGTGAGCAGTTCTTC.

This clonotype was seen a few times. The CDR3 region is CASLISAESKEGSPLHF. The CDR3 DNA is TGTGCCAGCCTTATATCGGCAGAGAGCAAAGAAGGATCACCCCTCCACTTT. This chain links TRBV10-3 with TRBJ1-6; D unclear. CDR1 ENHRY and CDR2 SYGVKD come from the germline V gene. This CDR3 contains 17 residues. Trimming removed 10 bases from V and 10 bases from J, with 29 bases in between.

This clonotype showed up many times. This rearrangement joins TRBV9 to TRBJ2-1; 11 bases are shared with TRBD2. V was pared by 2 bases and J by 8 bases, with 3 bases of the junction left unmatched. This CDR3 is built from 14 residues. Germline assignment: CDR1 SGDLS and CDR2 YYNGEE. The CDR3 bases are TGTGCCAGCAGCGTGAGGGGACTAGCGGATGAGCAGTTCTTC. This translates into CASSVRGLADEQFF.

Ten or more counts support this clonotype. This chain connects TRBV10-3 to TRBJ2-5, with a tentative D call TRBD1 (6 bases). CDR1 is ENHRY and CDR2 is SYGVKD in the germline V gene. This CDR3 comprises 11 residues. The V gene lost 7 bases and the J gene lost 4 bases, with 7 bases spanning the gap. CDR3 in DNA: TGTGCCATCAAACAGGGAGAGACCCAGTACTTC. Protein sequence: CAIKQGETQYF.

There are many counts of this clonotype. The CDR3 bases are TGTGCCAGCAGTTTACAGCTGGGTTTTGAGCAGTACTTC. Translating it yields CASSLQLGFEQYF. V and J are TRBV28 and TRBJ2-7; the D is unclear. V was shortened by 2 bases and J by 7 bases, with 12 bases between the two germline ends. Germline CDR1 is MDHEN and CDR2 is SYDVKM. This CDR3 spans 13 amino acids.

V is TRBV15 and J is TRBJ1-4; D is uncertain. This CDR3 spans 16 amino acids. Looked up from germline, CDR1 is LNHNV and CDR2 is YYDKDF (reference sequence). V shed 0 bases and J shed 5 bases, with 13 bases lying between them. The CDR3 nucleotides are TGTGCCACCAGCAGAGATTTGAGGGTTGAAAATGAAAAACTGTTTTTT. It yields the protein CATSRDLRVENEKLFF.

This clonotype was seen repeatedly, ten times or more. The CDR3 region has the DNA TGTGCCAGCAGCCAAGCCCCGCCGGCTGGAAACACCATATATTTT. Protein sequence: CASSQAPPAGNTIYF. The rearrangement links TRBV3-1 to TRBJ1-3; D is unresolved. Trimming pared 1 base from V and 2 bases from J, leaving 9 bases between. Germline V gene lookup returns CDR1 LGHDT and CDR2 YNNKEL (reference sequence). The CDR3 contains 15 residues.

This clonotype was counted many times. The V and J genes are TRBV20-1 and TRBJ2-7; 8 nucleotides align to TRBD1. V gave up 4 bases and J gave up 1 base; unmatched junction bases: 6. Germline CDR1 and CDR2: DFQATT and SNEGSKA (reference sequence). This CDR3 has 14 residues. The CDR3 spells CSAIRTGRSYEQYF. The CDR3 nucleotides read TGCAGTGCTATAAGGACAGGGAGATCCTACGAGCAGTACTTC.

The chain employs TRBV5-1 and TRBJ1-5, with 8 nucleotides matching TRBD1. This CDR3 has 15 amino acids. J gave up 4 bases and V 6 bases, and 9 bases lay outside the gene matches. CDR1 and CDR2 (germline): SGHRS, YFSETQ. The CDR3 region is CASTKNRGENQPQHF. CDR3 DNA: TGCGCCAGCACCAAGAACAGGGGGGAAAATCAGCCCCAGCATTTT.

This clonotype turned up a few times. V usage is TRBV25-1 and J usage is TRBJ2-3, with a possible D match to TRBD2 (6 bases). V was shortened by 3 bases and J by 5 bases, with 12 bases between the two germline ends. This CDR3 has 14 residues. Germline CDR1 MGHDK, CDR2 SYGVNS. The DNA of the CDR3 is TGTGCCAGCAGTGATGTGGGAGCGGGAGATACGCAGTATTTT. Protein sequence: CASSDVGAGDTQYF.

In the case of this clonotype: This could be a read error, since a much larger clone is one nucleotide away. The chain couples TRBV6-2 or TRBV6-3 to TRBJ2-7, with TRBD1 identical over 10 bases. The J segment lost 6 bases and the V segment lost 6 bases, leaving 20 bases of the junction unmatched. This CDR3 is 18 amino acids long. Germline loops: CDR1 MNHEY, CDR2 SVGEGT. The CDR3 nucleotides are TGTGCCAGCAGACCCGCCATCTCCCCCCGGACAGGGGGTTGCGAGCAGTACTTC. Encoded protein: CASRPAISPRTGGCEQYF.

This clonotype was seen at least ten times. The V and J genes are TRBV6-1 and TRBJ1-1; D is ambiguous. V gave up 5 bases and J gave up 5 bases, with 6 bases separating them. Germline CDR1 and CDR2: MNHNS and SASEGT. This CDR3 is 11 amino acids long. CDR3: CASSRTTEAFF. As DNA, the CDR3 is TGTGCCAGCAGTCGTACAACTGAAGCTTTCTTT.

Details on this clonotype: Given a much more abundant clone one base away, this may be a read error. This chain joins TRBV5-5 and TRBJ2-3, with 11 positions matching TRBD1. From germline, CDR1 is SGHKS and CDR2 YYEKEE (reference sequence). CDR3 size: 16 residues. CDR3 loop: CAGSLSVGQGADTQYF. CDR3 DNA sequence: TGTGCCGGCAGCCTCTCGGTGGGACAGGGGGCAGATACGCAGTATTTT. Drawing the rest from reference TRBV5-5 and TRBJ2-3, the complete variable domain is DAGVTQSPTHLIKTRGQQVTLRCSPISGHKSVSWYQQVLGQGPQFIFQYYEKEERGRGNFPDRFSARQFPNYSSELNVNALLLGDSALYLCAGSLSVGQGADTQYFGPGTRLTVL.

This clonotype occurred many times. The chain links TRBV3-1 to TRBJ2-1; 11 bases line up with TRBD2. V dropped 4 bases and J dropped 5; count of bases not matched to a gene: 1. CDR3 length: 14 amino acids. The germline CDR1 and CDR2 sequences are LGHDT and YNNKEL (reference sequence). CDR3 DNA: TGTGCCAGCAGCCGACTAGCGGGGCACAATGAGCAGTTCTTC. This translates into CASSRLAGHNEQFF.

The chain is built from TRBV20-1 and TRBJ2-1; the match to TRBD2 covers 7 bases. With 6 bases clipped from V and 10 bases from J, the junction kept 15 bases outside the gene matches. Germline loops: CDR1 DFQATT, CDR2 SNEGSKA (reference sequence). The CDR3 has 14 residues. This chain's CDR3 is CSAMGSGAGEEQFF. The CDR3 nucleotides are TGCAGTGCCATGGGATCGGGTGCGGGAGAGGAGCAGTTCTTC.

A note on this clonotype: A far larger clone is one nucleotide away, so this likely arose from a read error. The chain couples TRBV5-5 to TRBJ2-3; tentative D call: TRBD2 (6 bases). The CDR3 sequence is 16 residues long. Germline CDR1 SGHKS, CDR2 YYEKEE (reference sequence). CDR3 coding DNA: TGTGCCAGCAGCTCAGGAAGCGGGCGAAGCACAGATACGCCGTATTTT. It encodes CASSSGSGRSTDTPYF.

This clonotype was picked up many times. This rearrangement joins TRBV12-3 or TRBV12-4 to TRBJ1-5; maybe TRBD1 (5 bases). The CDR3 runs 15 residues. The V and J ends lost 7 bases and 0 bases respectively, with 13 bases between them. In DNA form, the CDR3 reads TGTGCCAGCAACCCGGACATAACTAGCAATCAGCCCCAGCATTTT. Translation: CASNPDITSNQPQHF.

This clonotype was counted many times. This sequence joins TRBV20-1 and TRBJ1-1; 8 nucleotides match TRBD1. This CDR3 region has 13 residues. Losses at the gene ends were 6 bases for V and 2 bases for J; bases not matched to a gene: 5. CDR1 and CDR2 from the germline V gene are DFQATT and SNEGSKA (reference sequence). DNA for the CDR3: TGCAGTGCCCAGGGGGCCATAAACACTGAAGCTTTCTTT. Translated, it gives CSAQGAINTEAFF.

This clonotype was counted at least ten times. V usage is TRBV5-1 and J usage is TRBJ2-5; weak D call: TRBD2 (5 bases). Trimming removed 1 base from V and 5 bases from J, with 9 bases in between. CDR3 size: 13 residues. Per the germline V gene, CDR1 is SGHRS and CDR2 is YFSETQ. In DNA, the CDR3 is TGCGCCAGCAGCTTGACGGGGATGGAGACCCAGTACTTC. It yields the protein CASSLTGMETQYF. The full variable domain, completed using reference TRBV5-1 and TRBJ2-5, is KAGVTQTPRYLIKTRGQQVTLSCSPISGHRSVSWYQQTPGQGLQFLFEYFSETQRNKGNFPGRFSGRQFSNSRSEMNVSTLELGDSALYLCASSLTGMETQYFGPGTRLLVL.

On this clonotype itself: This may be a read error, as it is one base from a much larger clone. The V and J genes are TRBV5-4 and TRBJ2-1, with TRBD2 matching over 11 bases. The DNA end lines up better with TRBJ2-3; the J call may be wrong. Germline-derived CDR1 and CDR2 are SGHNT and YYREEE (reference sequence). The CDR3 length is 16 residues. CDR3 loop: CASSLASGRTTDMQYF. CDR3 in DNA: TGTGCCAGCAGCTTGGCTAGCGGGAGGACCACAGATATGCAGTATTTT.